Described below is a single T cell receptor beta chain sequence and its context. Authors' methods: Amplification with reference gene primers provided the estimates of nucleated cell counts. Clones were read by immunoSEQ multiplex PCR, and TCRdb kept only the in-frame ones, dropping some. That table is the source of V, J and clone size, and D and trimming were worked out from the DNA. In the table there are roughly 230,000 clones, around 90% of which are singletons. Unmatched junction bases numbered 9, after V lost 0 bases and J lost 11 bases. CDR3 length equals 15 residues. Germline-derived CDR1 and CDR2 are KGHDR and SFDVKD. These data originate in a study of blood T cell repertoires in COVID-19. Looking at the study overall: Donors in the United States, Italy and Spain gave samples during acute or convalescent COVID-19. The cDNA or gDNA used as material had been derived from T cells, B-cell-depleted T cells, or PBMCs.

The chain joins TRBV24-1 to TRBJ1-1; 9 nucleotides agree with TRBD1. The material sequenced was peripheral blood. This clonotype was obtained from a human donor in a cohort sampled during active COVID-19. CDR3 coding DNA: TGTGCCACCAGTGATTTGGTGGGCGGGACAGGGAACGCTTTCTTT. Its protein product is CATSDLVGGTGNAFF.